A selection of T cell receptor beta chains follows, all from one sample in a study of shared clonotypes between healthy human individuals. Sequenced by immunoSEQ multiplex PCR; TCRdb stores in-frame clones only, minus some. The table records approximately 1.5 million clones, 98% of them present only once. The sequenced material came from naive CD4+ T cells sorted from blood. All receptors derive from a man aged 30 to 45 in good health. CDR3s include the opening cysteine and the closing phenylalanine or tryptophan. Fields, in order: V gene, clone size, D gene, J gene, CDR3 DNA, CDR3 protein. A D gene is named only where the DNA matches it firmly. Clone size is not always given. Where it is, it says once, few, many or a class for expanded clones.

>TRBV9|NA|TRBD2|TRBJ2-2
TGTGCCAGCAGCGCCACAAGCGGGAGCAGCACCGGGGAGCTGTTTTTT
CASSATSGSSTGELFF
>TRBV5-5|NA|TRBD2|TRBJ2-5
TGTGCCAGCAGCTCTACCTTGACTAGCGGGAGGAGGGAGACCCAGTACTTC
CASSSTLTSGRRETQYF
>TRBV5-1|NA|TRBD1|TRBJ1-2
TGCGCCAGCAGCATCGGACAGGAAAACTATGGCTACACCTTC
CASSIGQENYGYTF
>TRBV6-5|NA|NA|TRBJ2-7
TGTGCCAGCAGTTACTCGAACAGGGCCCCCTACGAGCAGTACTTC
CASSYSNRAPYEQYF
>TRBV5-1|NA|NA|TRBJ1-3
TGCGCCAGCAGCCTGGGGACCCCTGGAAACACCATATATTTT
CASSLGTPGNTIYF
>TRBV11-1|NA|TRBD2|TRBJ2-7
TGTGCCAGCAGCGAATATCAACTAGCGGGAGGGCCCTACGAGCAGTACTTC
CASSEYQLAGGPYEQYF
>TRBV27|NA|NA|TRBJ2-5
TGTGCCAGCAGCCGGGAGAGGGCAGAGACCCAGTACTTC
CASSRERAETQYF
>TRBV29-1|NA|TRBD2|TRBJ2-1
TGCAGCGTCGCCGGACTAGCGGGAGTGAATGAGCAGTTCTTC
CSVAGLAGVNEQFF
>TRBV6-1|NA|NA|TRBJ1-1
TGTGCCAGCACCATTGTGGGGACCAAGAACACTGAAGCTTTCTTT
CASTIVGTKNTEAFF
>TRBV19|NA|TRBD1|TRBJ1-1
TGTGCCAGTAGTATGTCAGGGGGCACTGAAGCTTTCTTT
CASSMSGGTEAFF
>TRBV28|NA|TRBD1|TRBJ2-5
TGTGCCAGCAGGGGGGGACAGGCCCCGGGGACCCAGTACTTC
CASRGGQAPGTQYF
>TRBV5-1|NA|TRBD2|TRBJ2-7
TGCGCCAGCAGCCTGGGACTAGCAGAGCAGTACTTC
CASSLGLAEQYF
>TRBV4-1|once|NA|TRBJ2-7
TGCGCCAGCAGCCGGACAGTAAACTCCTACGAGCAGTACTTC
CASSRTVNSYEQYF
>TRBV7-6|NA|NA|TRBJ2-1
TGTGCCAGCAGCCCGGACTTATTCTCCTACAATGAGCAGTTCTTC
CASSPDLFSYNEQFF
>TRBV15|NA|NA|TRBJ2-7
TGTGCCACCAGCAGAGACCCACTAGTACCGACCTACGAGCAGTACTTC
CATSRDPLVPTYEQYF
>TRBV5-1|NA|NA|TRBJ1-5
TGCGCCAGCAGCTTGTTGGGACTAAATCAGCCCCAGCATTTT
CASSLLGLNQPQHF
>TRBV6-5|NA|TRBD2|TRBJ2-1
TGTGCCAGCCGACTAGCGGAGGCTTACAATGAGCAGTTCTTC
CASRLAEAYNEQFF
>TRBV5-6|NA|NA|TRBJ2-2
TGTGCCAGCAGCCCGGGGGACAGAATCCTCACCGGGGAGCTGTTTTTT
CASSPGDRILTGELFF
>TRBV6-5|NA|TRBD2|TRBJ2-7
TGTGCCAGTGAAGACACTAGCGGGGGCTCCTACGAGCAGTACTTC
CASEDTSGGSYEQYF
>TRBV11-2|NA|NA|TRBJ2-7
TGTGCCAGCAGCTTATCAATACTAGCCTACGAGCAGTACTTC
CASSLSILAYEQYF
>TRBV18|NA|NA|TRBJ2-1
TGTGCCAGCTCAAGCAAGGGGTTGAGCTCCTACAATGAGCAGTTCTTC
CASSSKGLSSYNEQFF
>TRBV19|NA|NA|TRBJ1-2
TGTGCCAGTAGTATAGAGGCTCGAGATGGCTACACCTTC
CASSIEARDGYTF
>TRBV28|once|NA|TRBJ2-7
TGTGCCAGCAGTTTCGCGGGGCGGGAGCAGTACTTC
CASSFAGREQYF
>TRBV9|NA|TRBD2|TRBJ2-5
TGTGCCAGCAGTCACCGGGGTAGCGGGCCACAAGAGACCCAGTACTTC
CASSHRGSGPQETQYF
>TRBV27|NA|TRBD2|TRBJ2-1
TGTGCCAGCAGCATACTAGCGGGAGGCAACCGGGAGGGTGAGCAGTTCTTC
CASSILAGGNREGEQFF
>TRBV4-3|NA|NA|TRBJ2-2
TGCGCCAGCAGCCAAGAGGTTACGCGCCCCCTTTTTCCCGGGGAGCTGTTTTTT
CASSQEVTRPLFPGELFF
>TRBV2|NA|NA|TRBJ2-5
TGTGCCAGCACCCCAGATGGCACAGGGATTTTCCAAGAGACCCAGTACTTC
CASTPDGTGIFQETQYF